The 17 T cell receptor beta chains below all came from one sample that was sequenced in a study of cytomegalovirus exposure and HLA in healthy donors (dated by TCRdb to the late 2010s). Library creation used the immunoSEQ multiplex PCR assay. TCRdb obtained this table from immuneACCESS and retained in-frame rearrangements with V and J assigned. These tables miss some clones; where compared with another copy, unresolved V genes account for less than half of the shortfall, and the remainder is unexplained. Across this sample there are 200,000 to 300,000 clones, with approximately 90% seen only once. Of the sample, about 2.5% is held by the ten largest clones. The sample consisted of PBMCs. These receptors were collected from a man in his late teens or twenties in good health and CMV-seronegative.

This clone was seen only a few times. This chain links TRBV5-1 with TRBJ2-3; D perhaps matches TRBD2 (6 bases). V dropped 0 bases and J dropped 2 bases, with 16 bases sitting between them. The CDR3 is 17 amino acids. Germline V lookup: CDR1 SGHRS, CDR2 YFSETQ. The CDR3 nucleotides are TGCGCCAGCAGCTTGGCGACCGGGACTGTAAACACAGATACGCAGTATTTT. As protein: CASSLATGTVNTDTQYF. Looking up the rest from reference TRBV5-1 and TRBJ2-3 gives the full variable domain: KAGVTQTPRYLIKTRGQQVTLSCSPISGHRSVSWYQQTPGQGLQFLFEYFSETQRNKGNFPGRFSGRQFSNSRSEMNVSTLELGDSALYLCASSLATGTVNTDTQYFGPGTRLTVL.

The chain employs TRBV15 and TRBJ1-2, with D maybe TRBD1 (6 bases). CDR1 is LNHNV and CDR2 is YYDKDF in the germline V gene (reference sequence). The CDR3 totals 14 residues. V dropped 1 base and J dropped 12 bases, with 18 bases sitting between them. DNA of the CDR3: TGTGCCACCAGCAGAGTTCGGGACGGAACAGGGCACACCTTC. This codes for CATSRVRDGTGHTF.

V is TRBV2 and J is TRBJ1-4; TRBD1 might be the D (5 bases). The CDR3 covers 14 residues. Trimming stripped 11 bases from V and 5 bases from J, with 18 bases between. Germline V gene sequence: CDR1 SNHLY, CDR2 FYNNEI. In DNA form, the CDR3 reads TGTGCCTTCGGTCAGGGTTCTCTCAATGAAAAACTGTTTTTT. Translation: CAFGQGSLNEKLFF.

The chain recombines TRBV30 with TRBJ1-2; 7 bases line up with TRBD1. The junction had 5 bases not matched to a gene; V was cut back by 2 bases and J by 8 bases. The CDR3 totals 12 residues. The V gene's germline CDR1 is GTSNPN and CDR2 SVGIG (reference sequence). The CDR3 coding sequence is TGTGCCTGGAGTCTCCAGGGGGGCGGCTACACCTTC. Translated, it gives CAWSLQGGGYTF.

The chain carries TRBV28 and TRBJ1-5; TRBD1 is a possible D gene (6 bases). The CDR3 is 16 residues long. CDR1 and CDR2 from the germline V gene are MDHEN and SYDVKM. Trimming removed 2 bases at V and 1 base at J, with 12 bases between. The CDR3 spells CASSLPLRGSNQPQHF. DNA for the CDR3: TGTGCCAGCAGTTTACCCCTTAGGGGGAGCAATCAGCCCCAGCATTTT.

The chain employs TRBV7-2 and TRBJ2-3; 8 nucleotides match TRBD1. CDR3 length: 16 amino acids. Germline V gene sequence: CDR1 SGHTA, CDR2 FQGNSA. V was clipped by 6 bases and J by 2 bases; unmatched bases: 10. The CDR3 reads CASRDRVWEVTDTQYF. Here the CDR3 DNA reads TGTGCCAGCAGGGACAGGGTGTGGGAGGTCACAGATACGCAGTATTTT.

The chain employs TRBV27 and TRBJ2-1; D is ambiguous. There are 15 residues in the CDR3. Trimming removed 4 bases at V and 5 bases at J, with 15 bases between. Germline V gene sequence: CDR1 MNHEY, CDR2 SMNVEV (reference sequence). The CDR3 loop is CASSSLDKWHNEQFF. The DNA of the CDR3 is TGTGCCAGCAGTTCACTCGACAAGTGGCACAATGAGCAGTTCTTC.

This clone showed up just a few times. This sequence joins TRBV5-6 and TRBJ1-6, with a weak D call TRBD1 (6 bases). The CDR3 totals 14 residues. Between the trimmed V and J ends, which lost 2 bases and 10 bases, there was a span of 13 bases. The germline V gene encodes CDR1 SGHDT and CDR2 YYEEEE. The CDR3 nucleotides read TGTGCCAGCAGCTTACAGGGTCACGACTCACCCCTCCACTTT. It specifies CASSLQGHDSPLHF. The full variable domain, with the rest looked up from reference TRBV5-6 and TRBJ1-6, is DAGVTQSPTHLIKTRGQQVTLRCSPKSGHDTVSWYQQALGQGPQFIFQYYEEEERQRGNFPDRFSGHQFPNYSSELNVNALLLGDSALYLCASSLQGHDSPLHFGNGTRLTVT.

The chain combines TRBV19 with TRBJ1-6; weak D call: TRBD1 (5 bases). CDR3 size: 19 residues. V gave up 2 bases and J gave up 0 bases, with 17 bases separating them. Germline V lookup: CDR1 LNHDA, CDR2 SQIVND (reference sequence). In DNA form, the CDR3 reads TGTGCCAGTAGTATAAGGGGACTCCCTCGGAGCTCCTATAATTCACCCCTCCACTTT. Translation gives CASSIRGLPRSSYNSPLHF.

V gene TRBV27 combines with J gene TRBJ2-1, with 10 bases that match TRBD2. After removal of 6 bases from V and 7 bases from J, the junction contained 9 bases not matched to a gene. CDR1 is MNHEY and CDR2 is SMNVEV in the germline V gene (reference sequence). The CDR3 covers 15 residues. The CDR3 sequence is CASSPAGGRRNEQFF. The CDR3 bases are TGTGCCAGCAGCCCAGCGGGAGGGCGGCGGAATGAGCAGTTCTTC.

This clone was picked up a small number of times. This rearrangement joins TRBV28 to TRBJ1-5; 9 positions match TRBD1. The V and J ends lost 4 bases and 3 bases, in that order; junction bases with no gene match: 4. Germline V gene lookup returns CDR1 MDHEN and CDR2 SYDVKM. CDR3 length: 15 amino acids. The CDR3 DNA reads TGTGCCAGCAGTTCCGGGACAGGGTACAATCAGCCCCAGCATTTT. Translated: CASSSGTGYNQPQHF.

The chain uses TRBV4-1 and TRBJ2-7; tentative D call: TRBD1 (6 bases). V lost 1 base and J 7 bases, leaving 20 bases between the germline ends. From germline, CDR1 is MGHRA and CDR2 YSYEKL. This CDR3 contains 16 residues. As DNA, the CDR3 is TGCGCCAGCAGCCAAGGGGGTGGCCAGGGGATTTGGGAGCAGTACTTC. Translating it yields CASSQGGGQGIWEQYF.

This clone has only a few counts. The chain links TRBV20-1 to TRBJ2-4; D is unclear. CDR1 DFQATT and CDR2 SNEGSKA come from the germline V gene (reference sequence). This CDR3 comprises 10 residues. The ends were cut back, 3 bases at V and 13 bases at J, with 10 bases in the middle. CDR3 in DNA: TGCAGTGCTAGTTCCGGGTCCCAGTACTTC. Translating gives CSASSGSQYF.

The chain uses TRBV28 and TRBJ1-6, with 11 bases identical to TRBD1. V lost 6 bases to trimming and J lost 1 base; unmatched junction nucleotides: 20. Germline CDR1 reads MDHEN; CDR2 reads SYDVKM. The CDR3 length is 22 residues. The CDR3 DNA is TGTGCCAGCAGCCCGACCGTTTTTTGGGGGGGACAGGGGGAATCCTATAATTCACCCCTCCACTTT. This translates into CASSPTVFWGGQGESYNSPLHF.

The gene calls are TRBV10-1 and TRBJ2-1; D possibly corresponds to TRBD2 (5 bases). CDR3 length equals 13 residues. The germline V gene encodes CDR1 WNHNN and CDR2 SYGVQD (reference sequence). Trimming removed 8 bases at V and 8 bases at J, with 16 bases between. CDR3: CASGRTFGDEQFF. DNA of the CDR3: TGCGCCAGCGGTCGGACTTTCGGCGATGAGCAGTTCTTC.

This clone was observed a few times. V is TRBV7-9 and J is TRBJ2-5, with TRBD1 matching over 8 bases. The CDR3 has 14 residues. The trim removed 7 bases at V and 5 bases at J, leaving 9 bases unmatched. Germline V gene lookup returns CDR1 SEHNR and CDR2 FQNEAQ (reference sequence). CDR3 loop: CASKLGTGAETQYF. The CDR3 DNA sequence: TGTGCCAGCAAATTGGGGACAGGAGCGGAGACCCAGTACTTC. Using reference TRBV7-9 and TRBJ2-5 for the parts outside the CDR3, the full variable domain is DTGVSQNPRHKITKRGQNVTFRCDPISEHNRLYWYRQTLGQGPEFLTYFQNEAQLEKSRLLSDRFSAERPKGSFSTLEIQRTEQGDSAMYLCASKLGTGAETQYFGPGTRLLVL.

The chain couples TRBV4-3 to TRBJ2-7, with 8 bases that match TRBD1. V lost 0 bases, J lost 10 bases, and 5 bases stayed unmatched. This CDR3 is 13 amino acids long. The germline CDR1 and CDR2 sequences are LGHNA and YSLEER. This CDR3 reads CASSQDRTGGQYF. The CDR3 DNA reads TGCGCCAGCAGCCAAGATCGTACAGGGGGTCAGTACTTC.